This T cell receptor (beta chain) was sequenced in a study of T cells in Graves' hyperthyroidism and ophthalmopathy. This CDR3 comprises 14 residues. CDR1 and CDR2 (germline): MNHNS, SASEGT. Deletions cut 4 bases from V and 4 bases from J, with 8 bases between. The hyperthyroidism patients had all been newly diagnosed, and their disease duration was under 2 months. Their ages ranged from 18 to 65 years. The authors obtained PBMCs from 10 ml of fresh peripheral blood. Study-wide results and limits: A model of 13 V-J pairs discriminated ophthalmopathy from stable hyperthyroidism. Most thyroid clonotypes expanded above 0.001 appeared in blood too.

This clonotype was seen many times. Its specificity is unknown. TCR beta CDR3 regions were amplified from RNA. Carried out on the TCR CDR3, a first-round RT-PCR used the HTBI primer set. TCRdb re-derived calls from the multiplex PCR reads in MiXCR, one entry per CDR3 protein. Altogether about 550,000 distinct CDR3 sequences are present, less than 25% being singletons, with the ten largest covering around 27%. The rearrangement uses TRBV6-1 and TRBJ2-6; D call uncertain. The sequence was collected from a young man with Graves' hyperthyroidism. The material sequenced was blood. CDR3 nucleotide sequence: TGTGCCAGCAGTGTCGGTGAGGGGGCCAACGTCCTGACTTTC. Its protein product is CASSVGEGANVLTF.